The T cell receptor beta chain described here comes from a study of CD8+ T cells in alopecia areata. On the study more broadly: It was oral tofacitinib, at 5 to 10 mg twice daily, that treated patients received. Study observations and caveats: Scalp sample sequencing also detects resident alphabeta T cells of normal skin.

This CDR3 comprises 16 residues. Trimming stripped 1 base from V and 14 bases from J, with 21 bases between. Germline CDR1 MGHRA, CDR2 YSYEKL. The authors extracted RNA and reverse transcribed it into cDNA as the sequencing template. Repertoires were generated with immunoSEQ multiplex PCR, while TCRdb's copy carries only in-frame clones and drops some. The data contain fewer than 350,000 clones, nearly 60% of them singletons. This sample's treatment: oral pan-JAK inhibitor, 5-10 mg twice daily. As regards this clone: Its antigen is not identified.

The chain has TRBV4-1 and TRBJ1-6; D ambiguous. The origin of this receptor is a human donor with alopecia areata. The source was CD4+ T cells sorted from blood, collected at week 24, from a patient treated with tofacitinib. DNA for the CDR3: TGCGCCAGCAGCCAAGTTGGTCGTAGAGGGTACGCAGCCCTCCACTTT. This translates into CASSQVGRRGYAALHF.